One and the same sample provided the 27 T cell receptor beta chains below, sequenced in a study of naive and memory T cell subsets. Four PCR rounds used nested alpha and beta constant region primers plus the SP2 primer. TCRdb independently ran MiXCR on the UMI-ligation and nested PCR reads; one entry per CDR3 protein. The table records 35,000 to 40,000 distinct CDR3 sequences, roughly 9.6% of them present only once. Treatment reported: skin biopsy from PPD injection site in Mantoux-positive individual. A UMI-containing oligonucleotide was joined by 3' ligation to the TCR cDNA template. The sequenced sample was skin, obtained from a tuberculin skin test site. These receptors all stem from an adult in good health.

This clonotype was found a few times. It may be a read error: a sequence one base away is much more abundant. CDR3 in amino acids: CASSLATSGGPVTDTQYF. The CDR3 DNA reads as TGCGCCAGCAGCTTGGCCACCAGCGGGGGACCCGTCACAGATACGCAGTATTTT. V gene TRBV5-1 combines with J gene TRBJ2-3; 8 bases map to TRBD2. The CDR3 extends over 18 amino acids. V lost 0 bases to trimming and J lost 2 bases; unmatched junction nucleotides: 11. Germline V CDR1 and CDR2: SGHRS, YFSETQ.

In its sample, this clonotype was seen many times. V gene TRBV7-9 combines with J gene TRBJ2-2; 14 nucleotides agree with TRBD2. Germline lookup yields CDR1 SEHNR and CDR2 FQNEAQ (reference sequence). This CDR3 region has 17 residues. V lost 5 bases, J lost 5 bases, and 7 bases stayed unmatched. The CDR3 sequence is CASSLGLAGGWTGELFF. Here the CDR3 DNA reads TGTGCCAGCAGCCTAGGACTAGCGGGAGGATGGACCGGGGAGCTGTTTTTT.

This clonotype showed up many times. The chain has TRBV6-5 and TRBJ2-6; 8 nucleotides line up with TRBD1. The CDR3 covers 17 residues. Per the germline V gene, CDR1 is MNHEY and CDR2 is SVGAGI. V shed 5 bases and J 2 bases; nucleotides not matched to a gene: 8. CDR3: CASSRTGSKAGANVLTF. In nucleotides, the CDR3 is TGTGCCAGCAGTAGGACAGGGTCTAAAGCTGGGGCCAACGTCCTGACTTTC.

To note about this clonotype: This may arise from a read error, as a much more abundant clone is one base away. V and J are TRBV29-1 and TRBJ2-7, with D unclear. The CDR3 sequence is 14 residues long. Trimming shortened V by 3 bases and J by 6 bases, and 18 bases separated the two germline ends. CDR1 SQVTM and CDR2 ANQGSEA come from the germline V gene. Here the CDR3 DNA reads TGCAGCGTTGACACATCCACAGTGGGTGGCGAGCAGTACTTC. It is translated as CSVDTSTVGGEQYF.

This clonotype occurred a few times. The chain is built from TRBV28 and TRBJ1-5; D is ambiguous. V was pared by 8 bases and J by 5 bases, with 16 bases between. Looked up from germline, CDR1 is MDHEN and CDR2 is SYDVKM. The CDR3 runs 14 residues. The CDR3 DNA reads TGTGCCAGCGCGTTCGGAAGGTATGATCAGCCCCAGCATTTT. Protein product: CASAFGRYDQPQHF. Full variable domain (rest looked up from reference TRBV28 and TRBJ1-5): DVKVTQSSRYLVKRTGEKVFLECVQDMDHENMFWYRQDPGLGLRLIYFSYDVKMKEKGDIPEGYSVSREKKERFSLILESASTNQTSMYLCASAFGRYDQPQHFGDGTRLSIL.

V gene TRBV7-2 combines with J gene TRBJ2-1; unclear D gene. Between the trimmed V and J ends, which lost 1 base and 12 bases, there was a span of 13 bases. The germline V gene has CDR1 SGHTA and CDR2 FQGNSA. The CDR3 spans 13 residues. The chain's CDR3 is CASSLGRPTLQFF. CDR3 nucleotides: TGTGCCAGCAGCTTAGGGCGGCCCACTTTGCAGTTCTTC.

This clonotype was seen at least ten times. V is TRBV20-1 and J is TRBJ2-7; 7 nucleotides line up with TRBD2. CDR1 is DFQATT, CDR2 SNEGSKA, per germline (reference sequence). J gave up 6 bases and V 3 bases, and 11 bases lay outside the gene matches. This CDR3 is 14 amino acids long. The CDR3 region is CSASEVGTMTEQYF. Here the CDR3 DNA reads TGCAGTGCTAGTGAGGTCGGGACTATGACCGAGCAGTACTTC.

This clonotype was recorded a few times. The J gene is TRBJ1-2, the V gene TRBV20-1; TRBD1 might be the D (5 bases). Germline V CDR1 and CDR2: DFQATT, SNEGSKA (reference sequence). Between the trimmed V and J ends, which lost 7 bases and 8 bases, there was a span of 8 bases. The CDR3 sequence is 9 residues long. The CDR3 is CSVKGGYTF. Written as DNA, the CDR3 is TGCAGTGTAAAGGGGGGCTACACCTTC.

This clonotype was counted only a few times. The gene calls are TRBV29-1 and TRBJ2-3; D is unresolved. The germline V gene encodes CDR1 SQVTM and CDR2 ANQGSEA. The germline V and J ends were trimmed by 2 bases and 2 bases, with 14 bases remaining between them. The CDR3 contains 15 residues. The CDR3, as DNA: TGCAGCGTTGAAAAGGACGGAATAACCACAGATACGCAGTATTTT. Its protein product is CSVEKDGITTDTQYF.

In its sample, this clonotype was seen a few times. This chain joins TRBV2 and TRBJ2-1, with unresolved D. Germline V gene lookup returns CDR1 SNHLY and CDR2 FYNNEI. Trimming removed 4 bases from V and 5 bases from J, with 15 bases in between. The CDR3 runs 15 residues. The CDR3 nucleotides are TGTGCCAGCAGTGTTGGGCCAAGCAGAAACAATGAGCAGTTCTTC. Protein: CASSVGPSRNNEQFF.

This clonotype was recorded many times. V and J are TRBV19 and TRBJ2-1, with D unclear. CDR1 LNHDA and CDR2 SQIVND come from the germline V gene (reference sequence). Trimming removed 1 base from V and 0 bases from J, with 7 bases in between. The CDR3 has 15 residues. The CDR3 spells CASSIVPSSYNEQFF. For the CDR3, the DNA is TGTGCCAGTAGTATAGTTCCGAGCTCCTACAATGAGCAGTTCTTC.

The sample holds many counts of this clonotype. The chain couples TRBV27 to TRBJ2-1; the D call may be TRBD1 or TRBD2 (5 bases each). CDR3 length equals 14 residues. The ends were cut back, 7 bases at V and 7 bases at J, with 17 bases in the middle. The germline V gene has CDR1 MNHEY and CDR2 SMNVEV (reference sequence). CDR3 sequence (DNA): TGTGCCAGCACGTGGGGGACCACCTGGAATGAGCAGTTCTTC. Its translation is CASTWGTTWNEQFF.

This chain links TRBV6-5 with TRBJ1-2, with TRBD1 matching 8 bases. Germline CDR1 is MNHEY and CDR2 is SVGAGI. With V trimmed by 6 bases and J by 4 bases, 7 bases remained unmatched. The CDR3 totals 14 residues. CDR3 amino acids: CASRAGGTLYGYTF. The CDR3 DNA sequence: TGTGCCAGCAGGGCAGGGGGCACGCTCTATGGCTACACCTTC.

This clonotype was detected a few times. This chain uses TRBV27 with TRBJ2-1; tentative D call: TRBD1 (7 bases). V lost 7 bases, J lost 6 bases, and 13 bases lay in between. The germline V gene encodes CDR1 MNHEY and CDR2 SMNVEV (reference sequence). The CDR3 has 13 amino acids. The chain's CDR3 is CASNRQGGNEQFF. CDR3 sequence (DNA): TGTGCCAGCAACAGACAGGGAGGCAATGAGCAGTTCTTC.

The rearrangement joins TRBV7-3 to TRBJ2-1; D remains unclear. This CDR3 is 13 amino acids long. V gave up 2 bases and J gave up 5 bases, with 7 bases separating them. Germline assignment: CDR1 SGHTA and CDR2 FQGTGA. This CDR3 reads CASSLSSDNEQFF. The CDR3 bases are TGTGCCAGCAGCTTATCCTCTGACAATGAGCAGTTCTTC. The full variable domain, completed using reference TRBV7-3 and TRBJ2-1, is GAGVSQTPSNKVTEKGKYVELRCDPISGHTALYWYRQSLGQGPEFLIYFQGTGAADDSGLPNDRFFAVRPEGSVSTLKIQRTERGDSAVYLCASSLSSDNEQFFGPGTRLTVL.

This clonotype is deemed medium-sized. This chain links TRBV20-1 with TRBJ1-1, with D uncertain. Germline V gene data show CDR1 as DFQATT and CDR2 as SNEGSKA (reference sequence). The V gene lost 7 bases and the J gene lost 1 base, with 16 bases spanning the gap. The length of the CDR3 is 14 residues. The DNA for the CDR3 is TGCAGTGTCCAAGGCTGGCAAGAGAACACTGAAGCTTTCTTT. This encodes CSVQGWQENTEAFF.

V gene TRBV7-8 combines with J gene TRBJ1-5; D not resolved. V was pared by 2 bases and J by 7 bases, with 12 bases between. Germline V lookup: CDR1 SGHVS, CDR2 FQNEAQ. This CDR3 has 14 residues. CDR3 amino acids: CASSLNQARQPQHF. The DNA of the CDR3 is TGTGCCAGCAGCTTAAACCAAGCGAGACAGCCCCAGCATTTT.

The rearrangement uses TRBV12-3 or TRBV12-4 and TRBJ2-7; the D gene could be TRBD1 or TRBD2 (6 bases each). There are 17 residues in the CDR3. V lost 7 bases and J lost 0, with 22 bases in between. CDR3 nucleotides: TGTGCCAGCACCAATTCATACGGGGGCCTCAGCTCCTACGAGCAGTACTTC. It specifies CASTNSYGGLSSYEQYF.

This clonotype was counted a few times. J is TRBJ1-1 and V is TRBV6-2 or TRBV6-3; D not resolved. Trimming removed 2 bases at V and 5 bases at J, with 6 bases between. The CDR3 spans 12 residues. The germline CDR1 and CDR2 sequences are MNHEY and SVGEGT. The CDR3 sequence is CASSYGGTEAFF. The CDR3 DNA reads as TGTGCCAGCAGTTACGGAGGGACTGAAGCTTTCTTT.

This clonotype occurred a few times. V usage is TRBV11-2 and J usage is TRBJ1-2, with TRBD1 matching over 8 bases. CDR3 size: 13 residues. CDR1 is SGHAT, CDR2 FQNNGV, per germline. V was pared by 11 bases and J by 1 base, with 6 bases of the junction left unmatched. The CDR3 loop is CASQGADNYGYTF. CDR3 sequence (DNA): TGTGCCTCGCAGGGGGCAGATAACTATGGCTACACCTTC. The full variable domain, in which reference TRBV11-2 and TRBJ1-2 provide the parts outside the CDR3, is EAGVAQSPRYKIIEKRQSVAFWCNPISGHATLYWYQQILGQGPKLLIQFQNNGVVDDSQLPKDRFSAERLKGVDSTLKIQPAKLEDSAVYLCASQGADNYGYTFGSGTRLTVV.

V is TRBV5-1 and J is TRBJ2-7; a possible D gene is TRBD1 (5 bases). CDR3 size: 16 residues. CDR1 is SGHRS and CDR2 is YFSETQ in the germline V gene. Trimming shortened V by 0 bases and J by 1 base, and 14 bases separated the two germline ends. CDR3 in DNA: TGCGCCAGCAGCTTGGAGGTAGGGGCACTGTCCTACGAGCAGTACTTC. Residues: CASSLEVGALSYEQYF.

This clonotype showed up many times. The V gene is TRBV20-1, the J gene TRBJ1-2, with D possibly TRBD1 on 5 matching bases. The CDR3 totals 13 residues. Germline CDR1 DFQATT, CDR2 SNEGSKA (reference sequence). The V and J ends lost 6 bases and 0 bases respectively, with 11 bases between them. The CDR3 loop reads CSAGDEANYGYTF. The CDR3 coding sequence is TGCAGTGCAGGGGACGAAGCTAACTATGGCTACACCTTC.

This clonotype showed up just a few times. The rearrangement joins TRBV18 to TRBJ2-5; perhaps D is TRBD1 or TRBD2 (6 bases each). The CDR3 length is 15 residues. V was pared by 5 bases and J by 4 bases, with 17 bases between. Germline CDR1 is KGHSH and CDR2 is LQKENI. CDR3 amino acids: CASSFRPGAGETQYF. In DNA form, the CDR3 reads TGTGCCAGCTCATTTCGGCCGGGGGCTGGAGAGACCCAGTACTTC.

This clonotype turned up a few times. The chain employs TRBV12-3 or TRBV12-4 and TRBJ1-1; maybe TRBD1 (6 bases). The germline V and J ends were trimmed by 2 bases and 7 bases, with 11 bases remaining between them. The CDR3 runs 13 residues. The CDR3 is CASSLPAGDEAFF. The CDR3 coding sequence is TGTGCCAGCAGTTTACCGGCAGGGGATGAAGCTTTCTTT.

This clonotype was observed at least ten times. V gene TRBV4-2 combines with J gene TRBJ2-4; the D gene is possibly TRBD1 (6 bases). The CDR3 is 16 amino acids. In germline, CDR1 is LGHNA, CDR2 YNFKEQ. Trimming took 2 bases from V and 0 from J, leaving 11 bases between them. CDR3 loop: CASSQLQGVAKNIQYF. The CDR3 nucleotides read TGTGCCAGCAGCCAACTACAGGGAGTAGCCAAAAACATTCAGTACTTC.

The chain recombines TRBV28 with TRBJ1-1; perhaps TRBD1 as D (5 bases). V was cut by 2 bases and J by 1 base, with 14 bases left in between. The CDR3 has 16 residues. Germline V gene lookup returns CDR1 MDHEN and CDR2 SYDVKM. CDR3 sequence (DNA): TGTGCCAGCAGTTTACCCCGCGGGACGGGGAACACTGAAGCTTTCTTT. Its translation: CASSLPRGTGNTEAFF.

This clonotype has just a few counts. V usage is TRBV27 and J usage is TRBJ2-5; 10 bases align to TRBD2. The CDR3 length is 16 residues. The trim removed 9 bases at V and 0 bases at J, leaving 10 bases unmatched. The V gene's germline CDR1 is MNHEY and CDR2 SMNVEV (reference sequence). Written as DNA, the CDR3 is TGTGCCAGTAGGGTAGCGGGGGGACAAAACCAAGAGACCCAGTACTTC. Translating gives CASRVAGGQNQETQYF.